Shown below are 20 T cell receptor beta chains from a single sample sequenced in a study of long-term antiretroviral therapy in people with HIV (dated by TCRdb to 2021 to 2024). The immunoSEQ hsTCRB v3.0 assay was used at survey level resolution to sequence the TRB variable region. Drawn from immuneACCESS, this table holds only the in-frame rearrangements with V and J called that TCRdb kept. Clones are partly lost; checked studies trace under half to an unresolved V gene and leave the rest unexplained. For this sample there are 30,000 or so clones; around 97% appear just once. The ten most abundant clones make up 1.5% to 2% of the sample. Sequenced material: unsorted PBMCs, taken 7.6 years after starting antiretroviral therapy. These receptor sequences come from a man aged 25 to 40 with HIV.

The chain couples TRBV5-1 to TRBJ1-1; D gene uncertain. Germline values: CDR1 SGHRS, CDR2 YFSETQ. Trimming took off 5 bases at V and 3 bases at J, with 11 bases between the two ends. The length of the CDR3 is 13 residues. CDR3 sequence (DNA): TGCGCCAGCAGGGCTGGGTTTGACACTGAAGCTTTCTTT. Protein product: CASRAGFDTEAFF.

This sequence joins TRBV7-9 and TRBJ2-6, with 9 nucleotides matching TRBD1. V was pared by 5 bases and J by 1 base, with 6 bases of the junction left unmatched. This CDR3 has 17 amino acids. Germline V lookup: CDR1 SEHNR, CDR2 FQNEAQ (reference sequence). The CDR3 nucleotides are TGTGCCAGCAGCCGGGGACAGGGCACTTCTGGGGCCAACGTCCTGACTTTC. Translating it yields CASSRGQGTSGANVLTF.

This clone was counted a single time. The J gene is TRBJ2-7, the V gene TRBV5-4; D uncertain. CDR1 and CDR2 (germline): SGHNT, YYREEE (reference sequence). The CDR3 contains 13 residues. V shed 0 bases and J shed 3 bases, with 7 bases lying between them. The CDR3 DNA reads as TGTGCCAGCAGCTTGGGTGCTAGCTACGAGCAGTACTTC. Its protein is CASSLGASYEQYF.

This clone was observed a single time. This chain links TRBV11-2 with TRBJ2-7, with D unresolved. The CDR3 loop spans 11 amino acids. V was trimmed by 4 bases and J by 6 bases, leaving 7 bases between them. The germline V gene encodes CDR1 SGHAT and CDR2 FQNNGV. The CDR3 protein is CASSSSVEQYF. CDR3 sequence (DNA): TGTGCCAGCAGCTCCTCGGTCGAGCAGTACTTC.

The chain has TRBV19 and TRBJ2-5; D uncertain. The CDR3 totals 14 residues. Per germline, CDR1 LNHDA and CDR2 SQIVND (reference sequence). Trimming stripped 3 bases from V and 3 bases from J, with 11 bases between. The CDR3 region is CASSIAALKETQYF. DNA of the CDR3: TGTGCCAGTAGTATTGCGGCTTTAAAAGAGACCCAGTACTTC.

This chain uses TRBV29-1 with TRBJ2-7; D gene uncertain. V was shortened by 3 bases and J by 2 bases, with 17 bases between the two germline ends. The CDR3 length is 15 residues. Germline assignment: CDR1 SQVTM and CDR2 ANQGSEA. The chain's CDR3 is CSVDDAHSGTYEQYF. CDR3 DNA: TGCAGCGTTGATGACGCCCATTCAGGTACCTACGAGCAGTACTTC.

The rearrangement uses TRBV11-2 and TRBJ2-1; unclear D gene. V gave up 3 bases and J gave up 4 bases, with 13 bases separating them. The V gene's germline CDR1 is SGHAT and CDR2 FQNNGV. There are 15 residues in the CDR3. The CDR3 protein is CASSFLARIYNEQFF. CDR3 nucleotides: TGTGCCAGCAGCTTCCTGGCACGGATATACAATGAGCAGTTCTTC. Drawing the rest from reference TRBV11-2 and TRBJ2-1, the complete variable domain is EAGVAQSPRYKIIEKRQSVAFWCNPISGHATLYWYQQILGQGPKLLIQFQNNGVVDDSQLPKDRFSAERLKGVDSTLKIQPAKLEDSAVYLCASSFLARIYNEQFFGPGTRLTVL.

The chain recombines TRBV19 with TRBJ2-2; 8 bases are shared with TRBD1. J lost 2 bases, V lost 5 bases, and 4 bases had no gene match. This CDR3 has 15 residues. Germline assignment: CDR1 LNHDA and CDR2 SQIVND (reference sequence). CDR3 bases: TGTGCCAGTAGTCCGGGGACAGGAAACACCGGGGAGCTGTTTTTT. Residues: CASSPGTGNTGELFF.

The rearrangement uses TRBV19 and TRBJ2-3; TRBD2 agrees at 7 bases. Germline V CDR1 and CDR2: LNHDA, SQIVND (reference sequence). V lost 4 bases, J lost 5 bases, and 6 bases stayed unmatched. The CDR3 loop spans 14 amino acids. CDR3 in amino acids: CASSKAGVGDTQYF. CDR3 in DNA: TGTGCCAGTAGTAAGGCGGGAGTTGGAGATACGCAGTATTTT.

The chain has TRBV5-5 and TRBJ2-7; either TRBD1 or TRBD2 may fit D (5 bases each). The CDR3 has 12 residues. Trimming shortened V by 0 bases and J by 6 bases, and 7 bases separated the two germline ends. Germline V lookup: CDR1 SGHKS, CDR2 YYEKEE (reference sequence). The CDR3 DNA sequence: TGTGCCAGCAGCTTGGGGGGGTTCGAGCAGTACTTC. Amino acid sequence: CASSLGGFEQYF.

This clone was detected once. This chain connects TRBV4-1 to TRBJ1-3; no definite D call. The CDR3 has 15 amino acids. Germline V CDR1 and CDR2: MGHRA, YSYEKL. V was shortened by 0 bases and J by 4 bases, with 10 bases between the two germline ends. The CDR3 nucleotides read TGCGCCAGCAGCCAAGAGGGTAGTGGAGGAAACACCATATATTTT. This sequence encodes CASSQEGSGGNTIYF.

The genes are TRBV19 and TRBJ1-2; D not certain. Per germline, CDR1 LNHDA and CDR2 SQIVND (reference sequence). This CDR3 has 13 amino acids. V lost 1 base, J lost 5 bases, and 8 bases lay in between. CDR3 residues: CASSIAEKYGYTF. The CDR3 DNA is TGTGCCAGTAGTATAGCTGAGAAGTATGGCTACACCTTC.

The chain employs TRBV2 and TRBJ2-7; TRBD1 matches 7 bases. The CDR3 runs to 17 residues. The ends lost 6 bases at V and 0 bases at J; junction bases unmatched: 14. The germline CDR1 and CDR2 sequences are SNHLY and FYNNEI. DNA for the CDR3: TGTGCCAGCAGGCAGGGGGATTACAACCGAGCCTCCTACGAGCAGTACTTC. It encodes CASRQGDYNRASYEQYF. Complete variable domain (other parts from reference TRBV2 and TRBJ2-7): EPEVTQTPSHQVTQMGQEVILRCVPISNHLYFYWYRQILGQKVEFLVSFYNNEISEKSEIFDDQFSVERPDGSNFTLKIRSTKLEDSAMYFCASRQGDYNRASYEQYFGPGTRLTVT.

This chain connects TRBV6-5 to TRBJ2-7; no firm D call. Per the germline V gene, CDR1 is MNHEY and CDR2 is SVGAGI. This CDR3 has 14 amino acids. V dropped 2 bases and J dropped 3 bases, with 11 bases sitting between them. CDR3 DNA sequence: TGTGCCAGCAGTTACGCTGACACAAACTACGAGCAGTACTTC. The encoded protein is CASSYADTNYEQYF.

The chain employs TRBV7-2 and TRBJ2-3, with D possibly matching TRBD2 (5 bases). Germline CDR1 is SGHTA and CDR2 is FQGNSA. The CDR3 is made up of 13 amino acids. Trimming pared 5 bases from V and 9 bases from J, leaving 15 bases between. The CDR3 DNA reads as TGTGCCAGCAGCACCCGGCAAGAGGGCACGCAGTATTTT. Amino acids: CASSTRQEGTQYF.

The chain links TRBV6-1 to TRBJ1-1; D is undetermined. The CDR3 runs 13 residues. The V and J ends lost 7 bases and 0 bases respectively, with 9 bases between them. CDR1 is MNHNS, CDR2 SASEGT, per germline. CDR3 bases: TGTGCCAGCAAACGGGAGCTGAACACTGAAGCTTTCTTT. This sequence encodes CASKRELNTEAFF.

This chain connects TRBV6-5 to TRBJ2-5; 7 bases match TRBD1. The ends lost 4 bases at V and 1 base at J; junction bases unmatched: 9. CDR3 size: 16 residues. Per germline, CDR1 MNHEY and CDR2 SVGAGI. CDR3 bases: TGTGCCAGCAGTTGGGGGCAGGGGGATGGCCAAGAGACCCAGTACTTC. This encodes CASSWGQGDGQETQYF.

The genes are TRBV2 and TRBJ1-5, with D tentatively TRBD1 (5 bases). The germline V and J ends were trimmed by 4 bases and 9 bases, with 7 bases remaining between them. The germline V gene encodes CDR1 SNHLY and CDR2 FYNNEI. CDR3 length: 11 residues. The CDR3 coding sequence is TGTGCCAGCAGTGTAGGGGTGCCCCAGCATTTT. Translating it yields CASSVGVPQHF.

The chain is built from TRBV5-6 and TRBJ1-4; 11 bases are a match to TRBD1. Trimming at V came to 4 bases and at J to 10 bases, leaving 6 bases not matched to a gene. Germline V CDR1 and CDR2: SGHDT, YYEEEE. This CDR3 has 14 amino acids. CDR3 residues: CASSDGTGGVKLFF. The CDR3 coding sequence is TGTGCCAGCAGCGACGGGACAGGGGGAGTAAAACTGTTTTTT. Together with reference TRBV5-6 and TRBJ1-4, the CDR3 gives the full variable domain: DAGVTQSPTHLIKTRGQQVTLRCSPKSGHDTVSWYQQALGQGPQFIFQYYEEEERQRGNFPDRFSGHQFPNYSSELNVNALLLGDSALYLCASSDGTGGVKLFFGSGTQLSVL.

The chain joins TRBV11-2 to TRBJ1-2, with a weak D call TRBD1 (5 bases). The CDR3 is made up of 13 amino acids. Trimming shortened V by 3 bases and J by 7 bases, and 12 bases separated the two germline ends. Germline V gene data show CDR1 as SGHAT and CDR2 as FQNNGV. The CDR3, as DNA: TGTGCCAGCAGCTTCAGGGAGTCTCGTGGCTACACCTTC. This translates into CASSFRESRGYTF.